The rows below give T cell receptor beta chains drawn from one sample of a study of T cell responses to AZD1222 COVID-19 vaccine. Sequencing was performed with immunoSEQ multiplex PCR; in TCRdb, only in-frame clones are kept and a portion is missing. This repertoire shows roughly 150,000 clones, about nine tenths found once; its top ten account for 1.8%. This material consisted of peripheral blood, taken on day 0 of AZD1222 vaccination. Every receptor here comes from an adult in good health. The CDR3 runs from the conserved cysteine through the conserved F or W. A D gene is named only where the DNA matches it firmly. Not all rows give a size; the values are once, few, many and, for expanded clones, a class.

D gene	V gene	clone size	J gene	CDR3 protein	CDR3 DNA
TRBD2	TRBV11-1	-	TRBJ2-1	CASGRTTSGRSNEQFF	TGTGCCAGCGGTAGGACGACTAGCGGGAGGTCCAATGAGCAGTTCTTC
-	TRBV7-2	-	TRBJ1-6	CASSFGQGGNSPLHF	TGTGCCAGCAGCTTCGGGCAGGGAGGGAATTCACCCCTCCACTTT
-	TRBV5-1	once	TRBJ1-4	CASSSGGISEKLFF	TGCGCCAGCAGCTCGGGGGGAATCAGTGAAAAACTGTTTTTT
-	TRBV6-2/TRBV6-3	-	TRBJ2-5	CASSHGEGSETQYF	TGTGCCAGCAGTCACGGAGAGGGGTCAGAGACCCAGTACTTC
-	TRBV20-1	-	TRBJ2-5	CSASGGLQETQYF	TGCAGTGCTAGTGGGGGCCTCCAAGAGACCCAGTACTTC
TRBD1	TRBV5-6	-	TRBJ1-4	CASSLRRGLIEKLFF	TGTGCCAGCAGCTTGCGGAGGGGGCTGATTGAAAAACTGTTTTTT
TRBD1	TRBV11-2	-	TRBJ2-7	CASSYSTGTAYEQYF	TGTGCCAGCAGCTATTCCACCGGGACAGCCTACGAGCAGTACTTC
-	TRBV27	-	TRBJ1-6	CASSLTGSLRSPLHF	TGTGCCAGCAGTTTAACAGGGTCTCTCCGTTCACCCCTCCACTTT
-	TRBV11-2	-	TRBJ1-1	CASSLESLHSSDTEAFF	TGTGCCAGCAGCTTAGAAAGTCTTCACTCTTCTGACACTGAAGCTTTCTTT
-	TRBV27	-	TRBJ2-1	CASRIGGEPTSYNEQFF	TGTGCCAGCAGGATAGGGGGTGAACCTACCTCCTACAATGAGCAGTTCTTC
-	TRBV7-2	-	TRBJ1-5	CASSLLGWNQPQHF	TGTGCCAGCAGCTTACTAGGGTGGAATCAGCCCCAGCATTTT
-	TRBV7-9	-	TRBJ1-6	CASSFTTDSPLHF	TGTGCCAGCAGCTTTACTACCGATTCACCCCTCCACTTT
TRBD1	TRBV4-3	-	TRBJ2-1	CASSQAADRGFDEQFF	TGCGCCAGCAGCCAAGCTGCGGACAGGGGCTTCGATGAGCAGTTCTTC
-	TRBV7-2	-	TRBJ2-2	CASSLLLAGVTGELFF	TGTGCCAGCAGCTTACTTCTGGCGGGCGTCACCGGGGAGCTGTTTTTT
-	TRBV6-6	-	TRBJ2-5	CATRAVETQYF	TGTGCCACCAGGGCGGTAGAGACCCAGTACTTC
-	TRBV24-1	-	TRBJ1-4	CATSDVRTEKLFF	TGTGCCACCAGTGATGTTAGAACTGAAAAACTGTTTTTT
-	TRBV11-1	-	TRBJ1-6	CASSRGSYNSPLHF	TGTGCCAGCAGCCGAGGTTCCTATAATTCACCCCTCCACTTT
TRBD1	TRBV7-8	-	TRBJ1-1	CASSFGQGLNTEAFF	TGTGCCAGCAGCTTCGGACAGGGACTTAACACTGAAGCTTTCTTT
TRBD1	TRBV28	-	TRBJ1-4	CASQGLTGFEKLFF	TGTGCCAGCCAAGGGCTGACAGGGTTTGAAAAACTGTTTTTT
-	TRBV29-1	-	TRBJ1-1	CSVIRDTNTEAFF	TGCAGCGTGATCCGGGACACAAACACTGAAGCTTTCTTT
-	TRBV4-3	-	TRBJ2-7	CASSNNYEQYF	TGCGCCAGCAGCAACAACTACGAGCAGTACTTC
-	TRBV12-3/TRBV12-4	-	TRBJ1-2	CASSLIRDYGYTF	TGTGCCAGCAGTTTAATCAGGGACTATGGCTACACCTTC
TRBD2	TRBV14	-	TRBJ2-1	CASSQEVGSGRARRDEQFF	TGTGCCAGCAGCCAAGAAGTGGGTAGCGGGAGGGCTCGCCGGGATGAGCAGTTCTTC
-	TRBV24-1	-	TRBJ1-1	CATSDWTPQVGQGNTEAFF	TGTGCCACCAGTGATTGGACCCCCCAGGTAGGGCAAGGGAACACTGAAGCTTTCTTT
-	TRBV24-1	-	TRBJ1-6	CATSQSSSYNSPLHF	TGTGCCACCAGCCAATCGAGCTCCTATAATTCACCCCTCCACTTT
-	TRBV28	-	TRBJ2-5	CASSLAGTETQYF	TGTGCCAGCAGTTTGGCAGGGACCGAGACCCAGTACTTC
-	TRBV7-9	-	TRBJ1-2	CASSHRDESYGYTF	TGTGCCAGCAGCCACAGGGACGAGAGCTATGGCTACACCTTC
-	TRBV6-6	-	TRBJ2-7	CASSRAYEQYF	TGTGCCAGCAGCCGGGCCTACGAGCAGTACTTC
-	TRBV11-2	-	TRBJ2-7	CASSLWGTSYEQYF	TGTGCCAGCAGCTTATGGGGGACCTCCTACGAGCAGTACTTC
-	TRBV2	-	TRBJ2-3	CASSLGITDTQYF	TGTGCCAGCAGCCTAGGGATCACAGATACGCAGTATTTT
-	TRBV14	-	TRBJ2-1	CASSLLAGQPYNEQFF	TGTGCCAGCAGCCTCCTCGCGGGACAGCCCTACAATGAGCAGTTCTTC
TRBD2	TRBV10-3	-	TRBJ2-3	CAISDVGLAGAGDTQYF	TGTGCCATCAGTGACGTCGGACTAGCGGGAGCTGGGGATACGCAGTATTTT
-	TRBV21-1	-	TRBJ1-1	CASSPGTKNTEAFF	TGTGCCAGCAGCCCCGGGACAAAGAACACTGAAGCTTTCTTT
-	TRBV19	-	TRBJ1-2	CASRVPPSARLSNYGYTF	TGTGCCAGTAGAGTTCCCCCGTCCGCCCGACTATCTAACTATGGCTACACCTTC
-	TRBV6-5	-	TRBJ1-3	CASSLGRRSGNTIYF	TGTGCCAGCAGTTTAGGACGGCGCTCTGGAAACACCATATATTTT
TRBD1	TRBV28	-	TRBJ1-1	CASSPLGQGGNTEAFF	TGTGCCAGCAGTCCTCTCGGACAGGGAGGGAACACTGAAGCTTTCTTT